A selection of T cell receptor beta chains follows, all from one sample in a study of T-cell memory formation after mild COVID-19. From the 5' RACE reads, TCRdb called clonotypes with MiXCR, one entry per CDR3 protein. The profile shows 150,000 to 200,000 distinct CDR3 sequences, roughly 15% of them singletons. Input material: PBMCs or a T cell subset sorted from them (not recorded which). These receptors came from an adult woman who had mild COVID-19 (a few samples of this study predate the infection). Cell type and time point are not known. CDR3s include the opening cysteine and the closing phenylalanine or tryptophan. The order of the fields is J gene, clone size, D gene, CDR3 length, V gene, CDR3 DNA, CDR3 protein. The D gene is left open where the match is weak. A row's size may be missing; if present it is once, few, many or a size class.

TRBJ2-1 few NA 15 TRBV18 TGTGCCAGCTCACCCCAAGCGAGCTCCTACAATGAGCAGTTCTTC CASSPQASSYNEQFF
TRBJ2-7 few TRBD1 12 TRBV5-1 TGCGCCAGCAGCTACAGGGGGCTGGAGCAGTACTTC CASSYRGLEQYF
TRBJ2-1 few TRBD2 18 TRBV4-2 TGTGCCAGCAGCCAAGATACTAGCGCGAATCTTAAGGGCAATGAGCAGTTCTTC CASSQDTSANLKGNEQFF
TRBJ2-1 few TRBD2 21 TRBV7-6 TGTGCCAGCAGCCTCTCCAGAGGGGGTAGCGGGAGTTTGTCGTCCTACAATGAGCAGTTCTTC CASSLSRGGSGSLSSYNEQFF
TRBJ2-1 many NA 14 TRBV20-1 TGCAGTGCTAGAGTCACCCTCAGGGCCAATGAGCAGTTCTTC CSARVTLRANEQFF
TRBJ2-5 many NA 13 TRBV7-3 TGTGCCAGCAGCTTAGGCAGGCAAGAGACCCAGTACTTC CASSLGRQETQYF
TRBJ2-5 few NA 16 TRBV5-4 TGTGCCAGCAGCTTATGGAACAGGCGAAGCCAAGAGGCCCAGTACTTC CASSLWNRRSQEAQYF
TRBJ1-1 NA NA 13 TRBV28 TGTGCCAGCAGTTTATCCCCCGGCGGTGAAGCTTTCTTT CASSLSPGGEAFF
TRBJ2-2 once TRBD2 16 TRBV5-6 TGTGCCAGCAGCCTCGAGGAAGGCGGGAGATCCGGGGAGCTGTTTTTT CASSLEEGGRSGELFF
TRBJ2-7 many TRBD1 17 TRBV28 TGTGCCAGCAGACCGAAGAGGTTGGCAGGGGGCTCCTACGAGCAGTACTTC CASRPKRLAGGSYEQYF